These 26 T cell receptor beta chains were sequenced from one sample in a study of molecular identifiers for immune sequencing clone quantification. One entry per CDR3 protein, called by TCRdb with MiXCR from the PCR reads. The table records around 65,000 distinct CDR3 sequences, less than 20% of them present only once. Specimen: naive CD8+ T cells from blood, with Jurkat cell RNA spiked in. The subset is: FACS-sorted CD8+CD4-CCR7+CD45RA+ naive T cells. The receptors were sampled from a human donor in good health. Some libraries in this study had Jurkat cell RNA spiked in.

There are many counts of this clonotype. V gene TRBV2 combines with J gene TRBJ2-5, with a weak D call TRBD1 (6 bases). The germline V gene has CDR1 SNHLY and CDR2 FYNNEI. The V end was cut by 6 bases, the J end by 2 bases, with 10 bases between. CDR3 length equals 13 residues. Here the CDR3 DNA reads TGTGCCAGCAGCGGACAGCGGCAAGAGACCCAGTACTTC. This codes for CASSGQRQETQYF.

This clonotype was seen at least ten times. The chain links TRBV29-1 to TRBJ1-2; 10 positions agree with TRBD1. Losses at the gene ends were 4 bases for V and 5 bases for J; bases not matched to a gene: 13. Germline assignment: CDR1 SQVTM and CDR2 ANQGSEA. This CDR3 comprises 16 residues. DNA of the CDR3: TGCAGCGTTGTCGAGCCGGGGACAGGGGTGTGGTATGGCTACACCTTC. This encodes CSVVEPGTGVWYGYTF.

Worth noting for this clonotype: This may stem from a read error, because a much larger clone lies one nucleotide away. The chain combines TRBV28 with TRBJ1-5; TRBD1 aligns across 7 bases. Germline V CDR1 and CDR2: MDHEN, SYDVKM. V lost 6 bases, J lost 5 bases, and 13 bases stayed unmatched. The CDR3 loop spans 16 amino acids. CDR3 in amino acids: CASRSPGQSGDQPQHF. CDR3 bases: TGTGCCAGCAGATCACCGGGACAGTCGGGCGATCAGCCCCAGCATTTT.

For this clonotype: An end of the junction does not agree with germline; a read error may underlie this. The rearrangement links TRBV6-5 to TRBJ2-1, with a weak D call TRBD1 (6 bases). This CDR3 contains 18 residues. Germline V gene sequence: CDR1 MNHEY, CDR2 SVGAGI. CDR3 DNA sequence: TGTGCCAGCAGTCAAATAAGTCCAGGGGCTAGTAACGACAATAAGCAGTTCTTC. Amino acids: CASSQISPGASNDNKQFF.

In its sample, this clonotype was seen many times. The chain has TRBV7-9 and TRBJ2-3, with unresolved D. CDR1 is SEHNR and CDR2 is FQNEAQ in the germline V gene (reference sequence). V gave up 3 bases and J gave up 0 bases, with 13 bases separating them. The CDR3 loop spans 16 amino acids. The CDR3 sequence: CASSFRVETSTDTQYF. In DNA, the CDR3 is TGTGCCAGCAGCTTTAGAGTCGAAACGAGCACAGATACGCAGTATTTT. Complete variable domain (other parts from reference TRBV7-9 and TRBJ2-3): DTGVSQNPRHKITKRGQNVTFRCDPISEHNRLYWYRQTLGQGPEFLTYFQNEAQLEKSRLLSDRFSAERPKGSFSTLEIQRTEQGDSAMYLCASSFRVETSTDTQYFGPGTRLTVL.

This clonotype was found many times. V usage is TRBV3-1 and J usage is TRBJ2-2; D may match TRBD1 or TRBD2 (5 bases each). CDR1 LGHDT and CDR2 YNNKEL come from the germline V gene (reference sequence). V dropped 1 base and J dropped 3 bases, with 18 bases sitting between them. There are 18 residues in the CDR3. The CDR3 region is CASSQAFGREGDTGELFF. CDR3 nucleotide sequence: TGTGCCAGCAGCCAAGCCTTCGGACGGGAAGGGGACACCGGGGAGCTGTTTTTT.

This clonotype was counted ten times or more. The rearrangement joins TRBV7-9 to TRBJ2-2; D gene ambiguous. V gave up 1 base and J gave up 5 bases, with 8 bases separating them. Germline values: CDR1 SEHNR, CDR2 FQNEAQ (reference sequence). The CDR3 has 14 amino acids. This chain's CDR3 is CASSLVEATGELFF. The CDR3 coding sequence is TGTGCCAGCAGCTTAGTCGAGGCAACCGGGGAGCTGTTTTTT.

The sample holds many counts of this clonotype. Here the CDR3 DNA reads TGTGCCAGCAGTGCACTCGGGGGTAGGCACGAGCAGTACTTC. Protein: CASSALGGRHEQYF. The V call is TRBV27, the J call TRBJ2-7, with D tentatively TRBD2 (6 bases). The CDR3 length is 14 residues. The ends were cut back, 5 bases at V and 5 bases at J, with 16 bases in the middle. The germline gives CDR1 MNHEY, CDR2 SMNVEV (reference sequence).

This clonotype was recorded a few times. The chain has TRBV18 and TRBJ2-5; the D is unclear. Germline V gene sequence: CDR1 KGHSH, CDR2 LQKENI. CDR3 length equals 16 residues. Between the trimmed V and J ends, which lost 5 bases and 5 bases, there was a span of 21 bases. The CDR3 nucleotides are TGTGCCAGCTCAACGTCCAGCCGGTATTCACGGGAGACCCAGTACTTC. Protein sequence: CASSTSSRYSRETQYF.

This chain connects TRBV10-3 to TRBJ2-7; TRBD1 agrees at 8 bases. The CDR3 is 14 residues long. The junction had 3 bases not matched to a gene; V was cut back by 2 bases and J by 3 bases. The germline V gene has CDR1 ENHRY and CDR2 SYGVKD. DNA of the CDR3: TGTGCCATCAGTGAGGACAGGGGCCTCTACGAGCAGTACTTC. Translated, it gives CAISEDRGLYEQYF.

There are many counts of this clonotype. This chain uses TRBV20-1 with TRBJ2-7; possibly TRBD1 for D (7 bases). Germline CDR1 DFQATT, CDR2 SNEGSKA (reference sequence). V lost 0 bases to trimming and J lost 4 bases, with 13 bases between them. The CDR3 runs 14 residues. CDR3 loop: CSARDGQGGYEQYF. The CDR3 DNA is TGCAGTGCTAGAGACGGGCAGGGGGGTTACGAGCAGTACTTC.

Concerning this clonotype: A read error is possible here, since a much larger clone lies one base away. V and J are TRBV13 and TRBJ2-1; D is ambiguous. Germline CDR1 and CDR2: PRHDT and FYEKMQ (reference sequence). CDR3 length equals 14 residues. Trimming took 6 bases from V and 12 from J, leaving 21 bases between them. This CDR3 is CASRYSSLGPAQFF. DNA of the CDR3: TGTGCCAGCAGGTATTCCTCCCTGGGTCCTGCGCAGTTCTTC.

This clonotype appeared many times. V usage is TRBV10-3 and J usage is TRBJ1-2, with 9 bases that match TRBD1. CDR3 length equals 13 residues. CDR1 and CDR2 from the germline V gene are ENHRY and SYGVKD. The ends lost 8 bases at V and 6 bases at J; junction bases unmatched: 7. The CDR3 region is CAIGDREGDGYTF. In DNA form, the CDR3 reads TGTGCCATCGGGGACAGGGAGGGAGATGGCTACACCTTC.

Turning to this clonotype: The germline gene is not matched at one end of the junction; a read error may be the cause. V gene TRBV15 combines with J gene TRBJ2-3, with D possibly TRBD2 on 5 matching bases. Germline V gives CDR1 LNHNV, CDR2 YYDKDF (reference sequence). The CDR3 contains 17 residues. CDR3 coding DNA: TGTGCCACCGGCAGAGATTCGGCGTACTCTAGCACAGATACGCAGTACTTT. Amino acids: CATGRDSAYSSTDTQYF.

At least ten counts were recorded for this clonotype. The J gene is TRBJ2-5, the V gene TRBV6-2 or TRBV6-3; 12 bases are shared with TRBD2. The CDR3 is 15 amino acids. V lost 6 bases to trimming and J lost 2 bases; unmatched junction nucleotides: 4. The germline V gene has CDR1 MNHEY and CDR2 SVGEGT. The CDR3 sequence: CASSRLAGEQETQYF. The CDR3 DNA is TGTGCCAGCAGCCGACTAGCGGGAGAGCAAGAGACCCAGTACTTC.

In the case of this clonotype: A much larger clone differs from this one at a single base, so this may be a read error. The V gene is TRBV2, the J gene TRBJ2-1, with a possible D match to TRBD1 (6 bases). The CDR3 runs 12 residues. Germline CDR1 and CDR2: SNHLY and FYNNEI. The DNA for the CDR3 is TGTGCCACCCTGGACAGTTTCAATGTGCAGTTCTTC. It encodes CATLDSFNVQFF. Using reference TRBV2 and TRBJ2-1 for the parts outside the CDR3, the full variable domain is EPEVTQTPSHQVTQMGQEVILRCVPISNHLYFYWYRQILGQKVEFLVSFYNNEISEKSEIFDDQFSVERPDGSNFTLKIRSTKLEDSAMYFCATLDSFNVQFFGPGTRLTVL.

V is TRBV11-2 and J is TRBJ1-3; D gene uncertain. This CDR3 comprises 15 residues. V dropped 3 bases and J dropped 0 bases, with 9 bases sitting between them. Germline V CDR1 and CDR2: SGHAT, FQNNGV. Here the CDR3 DNA reads TGTGCCAGCAGCTTGGGTCAGGTCTCTGGAAACACCATATATTTT. Translation: CASSLGQVSGNTIYF.

The chain carries TRBV11-3 and TRBJ2-1; tentative D call: TRBD2 (6 bases). The CDR3 extends over 15 amino acids. Germline values: CDR1 SGHNT, CDR2 YENEEA. V shed 5 bases and J shed 2 bases, with 13 bases lying between them. The CDR3 sequence is CASSPRLDTYNEQFF. CDR3 DNA sequence: TGTGCCAGCAGCCCCCGACTAGATACCTACAATGAGCAGTTCTTC. The complete variable domain, with remaining parts taken from reference TRBV11-3 and TRBJ2-1, reads EAGVVQSPRYKIIEKKQPVAFWCNPISGHNTLYWYLQNLGQGPELLIRYENEEAVDDSQLPKDRFSAERLKGVDSTLKIQPAELGDSAVYLCASSPRLDTYNEQFFGPGTRLTVL.

A few counts support this clonotype. V gene TRBV19 combines with J gene TRBJ1-2; 7 bases align to TRBD1. Germline lookup yields CDR1 LNHDA and CDR2 SQIVND (reference sequence). The V segment lost 10 bases and the J segment 1 base; nucleotides outside the gene matches: 9. This CDR3 contains 14 residues. CDR3 DNA sequence: TGTGCCACCGGCCGGGACAGTGGTAACTATGGCTACACCTTC. As protein: CATGRDSGNYGYTF.

The table lists this clonotype with many counts. The CDR3 sequence: CASSVGQATYEQYF. The CDR3 nucleotides read TGCGCCAGCAGCGTCGGACAGGCAACCTACGAGCAGTACTTC. The V gene is TRBV10-2, the J gene TRBJ2-7; 7 nucleotides line up with TRBD1. CDR3 length equals 14 residues. The ends lost 6 bases at V and 2 bases at J; junction bases unmatched: 7. Looked up from germline, CDR1 is WSHSY and CDR2 is SAAADI.

In its sample, this clonotype was seen a few times. CDR3 loop: CASSQTSGLSGSYEQYF. The CDR3 DNA sequence: TGCGCCAGCAGCCAGACTAGCGGCCTATCCGGCTCCTACGAGCAGTACTTC. This chain uses TRBV4-1 with TRBJ2-7; 9 nucleotides agree with TRBD2. After removal of 3 bases from V and 0 bases from J, the junction contained 9 bases not matched to a gene. CDR3 length equals 17 residues. Germline V gives CDR1 MGHRA, CDR2 YSYEKL.

This clonotype was detected a few times. The genes are TRBV2 and TRBJ2-6, with 9 positions matching TRBD2. CDR1 is SNHLY and CDR2 is FYNNEI in the germline V gene. The CDR3 totals 19 residues. V was pared by 3 bases and J by 1 base, with 10 bases of the junction left unmatched. The CDR3 loop is CASSDLAGAFSSGANVLTF. The CDR3 DNA sequence: TGTGCCAGCAGTGACTTAGCGGGAGCCTTTTCGTCTGGGGCCAACGTCCTGACTTTC.

In its sample, this clonotype was seen many times. The V gene is TRBV29-1, the J gene TRBJ1-2; TRBD1 agrees at 8 bases. Per germline, CDR1 SQVTM and CDR2 ANQGSEA. This CDR3 has 14 residues. V lost 4 bases to trimming and J lost 5 bases; unmatched junction nucleotides: 9. The CDR3 DNA reads TGCAGCGTTGCGGGGGGACAGGAGGCATATGGCTACACCTTC. Its protein product is CSVAGGQEAYGYTF.

This clonotype was counted only a few times. This chain links TRBV7-2 with TRBJ2-1; the D gene is possibly TRBD2 (5 bases). V was clipped by 5 bases and J by 0 bases, with 11 bases between them. This CDR3 is 15 amino acids long. Germline CDR1 SGHTA, CDR2 FQGNSA. CDR3 loop: CASSLSGFSYNEQFF. Here the CDR3 DNA reads TGTGCCAGCAGCCTGAGCGGTTTCTCCTACAATGAGCAGTTCTTC. The variable domain in full, with the rest retrieved from reference TRBV7-2 and TRBJ2-1, is GAGVSQSPSNKVTEKGKDVELRCDPISGHTALYWYRQSLGQGLEFLIYFQGNSAPDKSGLPSDRFSAERTGGSVSTLTIQRTQQEDSAVYLCASSLSGFSYNEQFFGPGTRLTVL.

This clonotype was picked up a small number of times. The J gene is TRBJ2-1, the V gene TRBV7-6, with a weak D call TRBD1 (5 bases). V lost 8 bases and J lost 5, with 13 bases in between. CDR3 length: 13 residues. Germline assignment: CDR1 SGHVS and CDR2 FNYEAQ. CDR3 amino acids: CASAWTPNNEQFF. The CDR3, as DNA: TGTGCCAGCGCATGGACACCTAACAATGAGCAGTTCTTC.

This clonotype was seen many times. V is TRBV9 and J is TRBJ1-6; D is unresolved. CDR3 length: 16 residues. The germline gives CDR1 SGDLS, CDR2 YYNGEE. The V and J ends lost 4 bases and 2 bases respectively, with 13 bases between them. CDR3 loop: CASSPLGLAYNSPLHF. DNA of the CDR3: TGTGCCAGCAGCCCACTGGGTCTTGCCTATAATTCACCCCTCCACTTT.